A selection of T cell receptor beta chains follows, all from one sample in a study of metastatic and nonmetastatic thyroid tumors. MiXCR re-clonotyped the PCR reads for TCRdb. The sample lists around 23,000 clones; approximately 23% were seen once. The sample comprised tumor tissue. These receptors all stem from a female donor with papillary thyroid cancer or a benign thyroid nodule (not recorded which). Some clones in this sample may be carry-over from other donors' samples. Both conserved end residues are part of each CDR3. Each record gives: V gene, D gene, clone size, J gene, CDR3 protein, CDR3 DNA. A D gene is named only where the DNA matches it firmly. Clone size is shown for a subset of rows, as once, few, many or a class of expanded clone.

v_gene: TRBV7-2; d_gene: TRBD2; abundance: few; j_gene: TRBJ2-7; CDR3aa: CASRYQLAGDYEQYF; CDR3nt: TGTGCCAGCAGATATCAACTAGCGGGAGACTACGAGCAGTACTTC
v_gene: TRBV27; d_gene: NA; abundance: few; j_gene: TRBJ1-6; CDR3aa: CASSLKARYNSPLHF; CDR3nt: TGTGCCAGCAGTTTAAAGGCCAGGTATAATTCACCCCTCCACTTT
v_gene: TRBV6-9; d_gene: NA; abundance: NA; j_gene: TRBJ2-3; CDR3aa: CASTVLGEITDTQYF; CDR3nt: TGTGCCAGCACCGTCCTCGGGGAGATCACAGATACGCAGTATTTT
v_gene: TRBV12-3/TRBV12-4; d_gene: TRBD1; abundance: NA; j_gene: TRBJ1-1; CDR3aa: CASSLGGGRRSTEAFF; CDR3nt: TGTGCCAGCAGTTTAGGAGGGGGCCGACGGTCGACTGAAGCTTTCTTT
v_gene: TRBV12-5; d_gene: TRBD2; abundance: NA; j_gene: TRBJ2-1; CDR3aa: CASGLASGRRSSYNEQFF; CDR3nt: TGTGCTAGTGGTTTAGCTAGCGGGAGGAGGTCTAGCTACAATGAGCAGTTCTTC
v_gene: TRBV11-3; d_gene: NA; abundance: NA; j_gene: TRBJ2-3; CDR3aa: CTSSENQITDTQYF; CDR3nt: TGTACCAGCAGCGAGAATCAGATCACAGATACGCAGTATTTT
v_gene: TRBV19; d_gene: NA; abundance: many; j_gene: TRBJ2-3; CDR3aa: CASSILPGTDTQYF; CDR3nt: TGTGCCAGTAGCATACTTCCGGGAACAGATACGCAGTATTTT
v_gene: TRBV19; d_gene: NA; abundance: few; j_gene: TRBJ2-2; CDR3aa: CASSDQPGTGELFF; CDR3nt: TGTGCCAGTAGTGACCAGCCGGGCACCGGGGAGCTGTTTTTT
v_gene: TRBV15; d_gene: TRBD2; abundance: medium-sized; j_gene: TRBJ2-7; CDR3aa: CATSTGRGGTYEQYF; CDR3nt: TGTGCCACCAGCACCGGTCGGGGGGGCACCTACGAGCAGTACTTC
v_gene: TRBV11-2; d_gene: TRBD1; abundance: NA; j_gene: TRBJ1-2; CDR3aa: CASSPRTGGAVPRLGYTF; CDR3nt: TGTGCCAGCAGCCCCCGGACAGGGGGCGCAGTTCCTAGATTAGGCTACACCTTC
v_gene: TRBV4-3; d_gene: TRBD2; abundance: NA; j_gene: TRBJ2-7; CDR3aa: CASSRWTSGGYEQYF; CDR3nt: TGCGCCAGCAGCCGATGGACTAGCGGGGGCTACGAGCAGTACTTC
v_gene: TRBV16; d_gene: NA; abundance: NA; j_gene: TRBJ1-1; CDR3aa: CASSQSRGSGLAFF; CDR3nt: TGTGCCAGCAGCCAATCCAGGGGAAGCGGTTTGGCTTTCTTT
v_gene: TRBV11-2; d_gene: NA; abundance: NA; j_gene: TRBJ2-7; CDR3aa: CASSLEVKGSEQYF; CDR3nt: TGTGCCAGCAGCTTAGAGGTGAAAGGCTCCGAGCAGTACTTC
v_gene: TRBV6-4; d_gene: TRBD1; abundance: many; j_gene: TRBJ2-1; CDR3aa: CASSEGGQGGDEQFF; CDR3nt: TGTGCCAGCAGTGAGGGGGGACAGGGCGGCGATGAGCAGTTCTTC
v_gene: TRBV20-1; d_gene: TRBD1; abundance: NA; j_gene: TRBJ1-2; CDR3aa: CSAWTGGALYGYTF; CDR3nt: TGCAGTGCATGGACAGGGGGAGCTCTTTATGGCTACACCTTC
v_gene: TRBV18; d_gene: TRBD1; abundance: NA; j_gene: TRBJ2-7; CDR3aa: CASSPDRGHEQYF; CDR3nt: TGTGCCAGCTCACCGGACAGGGGCCACGAGCAGTACTTC
v_gene: TRBV19; d_gene: NA; abundance: many; j_gene: TRBJ2-6; CDR3aa: CASNRVSGANVLTF; CDR3nt: TGTGCCTCAAACAGGGTCTCTGGGGCCAACGTCCTGACTTTC
v_gene: TRBV6-1; d_gene: NA; abundance: NA; j_gene: TRBJ2-7; CDR3aa: CASRFPGHSYEHYF; CDR3nt: TGTGCCAGCAGATTTCCGGGACATTCTTACGAGCATTACTTC
v_gene: TRBV20-1; d_gene: TRBD2; abundance: NA; j_gene: TRBJ2-1; CDR3aa: CSASIPSGPYNEQFF; CDR3nt: TGCAGTGCTAGTATCCCTAGCGGCCCCTACAATGAGCAGTTCTTC
v_gene: TRBV5-1; d_gene: NA; abundance: NA; j_gene: TRBJ1-2; CDR3aa: CASSLDVGRGYTF; CDR3nt: TGCGCCAGCAGCTTGGATGTGGGGAGAGGCTACACCTTC
v_gene: TRBV19; d_gene: NA; abundance: few; j_gene: TRBJ1-2; CDR3aa: CASSTGCAYGYTF; CDR3nt: TGTGCCAGTAGTACAGGGTGTGCGTATGGCTACACCTTC
v_gene: TRBV11-2; d_gene: NA; abundance: few; j_gene: TRBJ2-5; CDR3aa: CASSSWSGDPRTQYF; CDR3nt: TGTGCCAGCAGCTCCTGGTCGGGGGACCCCAGGACCCAGTACTTC
v_gene: TRBV6-1; d_gene: TRBD2; abundance: few; j_gene: TRBJ2-1; CDR3aa: CASSPLAGAGEQFF; CDR3nt: TGTGCCAGCAGTCCACTAGCGGGAGCGGGTGAGCAGTTCTTC
v_gene: TRBV6-1; d_gene: NA; abundance: NA; j_gene: TRBJ1-1; CDR3aa: CASSVINTEAFF; CDR3nt: TGTGCCAGCAGTGTGATTAACACTGAAGCTTTCTTT
v_gene: TRBV11-1; d_gene: NA; abundance: many; j_gene: TRBJ2-3; CDR3aa: CASSSQRGGKKDTQYF; CDR3nt: TGTGCCAGCAGCTCTCAAAGGGGCGGGAAAAAGGATACGCAGTATTTT
v_gene: TRBV3-1; d_gene: NA; abundance: many; j_gene: TRBJ1-6; CDR3aa: CASSPQSGNSPLHF; CDR3nt: TGTGCCAGCAGCCCTCAGTCAGGGAATTCACCCCTCCACTTT
v_gene: TRBV27; d_gene: NA; abundance: many; j_gene: TRBJ2-3; CDR3aa: CASSLSGGRTDTQYF; CDR3nt: TGTGCCAGCAGTTTATCGGGGGGCCGGACAGATACGCAGTATTTT
v_gene: TRBV6-2/TRBV6-3; d_gene: TRBD2; abundance: once; j_gene: TRBJ2-3; CDR3aa: CASRRPRIAGTTSTDTQYF; CDR3nt: TGTGCCAGCAGGCGCCCTCGGATAGCGGGAACTACTAGCACAGATACGCAGTATTTT
v_gene: TRBV4-1; d_gene: NA; abundance: once; j_gene: TRBJ1-5; CDR3aa: CASSPREGNQPQHF; CDR3nt: TGCGCCAGCAGCCCCAGGGAGGGGAATCAGCCCCAGCATTTT
v_gene: TRBV27; d_gene: TRBD2; abundance: many; j_gene: TRBJ2-7; CDR3aa: CASRTSEAGVYEQYF; CDR3nt: TGTGCCAGCAGGACCTCTGAGGCGGGAGTCTACGAGCAGTACTTC
v_gene: TRBV19; d_gene: NA; abundance: NA; j_gene: TRBJ1-5; CDR3aa: CASSITRNQPQHF; CDR3nt: TGTGCCAGTAGTATAACCCGTAATCAGCCCCAGCATTTT
v_gene: TRBV5-1; d_gene: NA; abundance: many; j_gene: TRBJ2-3; CDR3aa: CASSLDQGRTDTQYF; CDR3nt: TGCGCCAGCAGCTTGGATCAGGGACGCACAGATACGCAGTATTTT
v_gene: TRBV10-3; d_gene: NA; abundance: many; j_gene: TRBJ2-1; CDR3aa: CAISYRSALGVNEQFF; CDR3nt: TGTGCCATCAGCTACCGTAGCGCCCTAGGGGTTAATGAGCAGTTCTTC
v_gene: TRBV12-3/TRBV12-4; d_gene: TRBD1; abundance: medium-sized; j_gene: TRBJ2-7; CDR3aa: CASRGATAGGYEQYF; CDR3nt: TGTGCCAGCAGGGGGGCGACAGCAGGGGGCTACGAGCAGTACTTC
v_gene: TRBV28; d_gene: TRBD2; abundance: few; j_gene: TRBJ2-5; CDR3aa: CASSPGASGRRETQYF; CDR3nt: TGTGCCAGCAGCCCCGGGGCTAGCGGGAGACGAGAGACACAGTACTTC
v_gene: TRBV7-2; d_gene: NA; abundance: medium-sized; j_gene: TRBJ2-7; CDR3aa: CASSSQGLSYEQYF; CDR3nt: TGTGCCAGCAGCTCACAGGGACTCTCCTACGAGCAGTACTTC
v_gene: TRBV11-3; d_gene: TRBD1; abundance: NA; j_gene: TRBJ2-7; CDR3aa: CASTNRDRPYEQYF; CDR3nt: TGTGCCAGCACCAACCGGGACAGACCCTACGAGCAGTACTTC
v_gene: TRBV27; d_gene: NA; abundance: NA; j_gene: TRBJ2-7; CDR3aa: CASSLGGSLSYEQYF; CDR3nt: TGTGCCAGCAGTTTAGGGGGATCCCTTTCCTACGAGCAGTACTTC
v_gene: TRBV2; d_gene: TRBD1; abundance: NA; j_gene: TRBJ1-2; CDR3aa: CASSNTGGANYGYTF; CDR3nt: TGTGCCAGCAGTAATACAGGGGGCGCGAACTATGGCTACACCTTC
v_gene: TRBV20-1; d_gene: NA; abundance: few; j_gene: TRBJ2-7; CDR3aa: CSASGRTYEQYF; CDR3nt: TGCAGTGCTAGCGGTCGGACCTACGAGCAGTACTTC
v_gene: TRBV12-3/TRBV12-4; d_gene: NA; abundance: NA; j_gene: TRBJ2-2; CDR3aa: CASSLSGRSTGELFF; CDR3nt: TGTGCCAGCAGTTTATCAGGGAGGAGCACCGGGGAGCTGTTTTTT
v_gene: TRBV28; d_gene: TRBD1; abundance: NA; j_gene: TRBJ2-1; CDR3aa: CASSGGTGYHNEQFF; CDR3nt: TGTGCCAGCAGCGGAGGGACAGGGTACCACAATGAGCAGTTCTTC